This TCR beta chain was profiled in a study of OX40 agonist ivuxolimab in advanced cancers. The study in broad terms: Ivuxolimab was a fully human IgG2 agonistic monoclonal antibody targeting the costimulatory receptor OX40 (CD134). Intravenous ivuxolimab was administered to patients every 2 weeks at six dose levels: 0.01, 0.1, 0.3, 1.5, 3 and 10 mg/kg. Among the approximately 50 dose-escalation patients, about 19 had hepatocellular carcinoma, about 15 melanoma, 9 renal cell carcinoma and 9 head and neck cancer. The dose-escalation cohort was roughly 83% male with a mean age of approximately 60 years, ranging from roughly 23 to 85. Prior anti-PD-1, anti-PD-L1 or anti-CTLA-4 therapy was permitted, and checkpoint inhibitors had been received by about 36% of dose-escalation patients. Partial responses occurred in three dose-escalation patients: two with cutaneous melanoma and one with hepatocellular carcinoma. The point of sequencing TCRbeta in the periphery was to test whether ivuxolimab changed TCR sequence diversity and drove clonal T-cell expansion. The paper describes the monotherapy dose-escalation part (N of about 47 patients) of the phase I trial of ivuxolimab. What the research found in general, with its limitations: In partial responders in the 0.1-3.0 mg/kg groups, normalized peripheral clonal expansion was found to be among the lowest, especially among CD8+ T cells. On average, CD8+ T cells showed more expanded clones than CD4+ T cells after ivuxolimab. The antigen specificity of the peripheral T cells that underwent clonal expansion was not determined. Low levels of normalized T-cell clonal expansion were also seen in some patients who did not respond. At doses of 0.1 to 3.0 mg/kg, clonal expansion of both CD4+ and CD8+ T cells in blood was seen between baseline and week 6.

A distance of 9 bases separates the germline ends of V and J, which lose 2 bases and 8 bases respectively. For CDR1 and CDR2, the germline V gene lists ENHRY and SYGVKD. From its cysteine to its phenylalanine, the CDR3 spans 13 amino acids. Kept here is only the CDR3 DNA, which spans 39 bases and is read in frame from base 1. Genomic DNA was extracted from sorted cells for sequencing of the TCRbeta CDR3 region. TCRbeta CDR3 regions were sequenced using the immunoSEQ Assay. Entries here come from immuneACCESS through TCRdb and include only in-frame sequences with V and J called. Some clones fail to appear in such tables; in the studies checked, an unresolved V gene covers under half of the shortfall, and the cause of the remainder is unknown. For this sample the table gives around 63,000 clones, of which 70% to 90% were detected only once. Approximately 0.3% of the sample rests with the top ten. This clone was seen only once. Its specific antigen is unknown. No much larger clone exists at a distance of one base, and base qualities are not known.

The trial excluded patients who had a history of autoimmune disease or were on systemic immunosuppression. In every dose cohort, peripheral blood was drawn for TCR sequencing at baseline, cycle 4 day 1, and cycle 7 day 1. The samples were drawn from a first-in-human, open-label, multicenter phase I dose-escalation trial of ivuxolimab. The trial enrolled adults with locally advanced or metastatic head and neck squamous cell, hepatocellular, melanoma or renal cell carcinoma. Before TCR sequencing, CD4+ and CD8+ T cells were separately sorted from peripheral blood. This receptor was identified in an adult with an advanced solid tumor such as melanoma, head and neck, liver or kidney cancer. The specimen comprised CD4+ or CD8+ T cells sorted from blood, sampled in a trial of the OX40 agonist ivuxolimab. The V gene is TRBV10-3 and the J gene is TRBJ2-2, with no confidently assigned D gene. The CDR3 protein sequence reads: CAISETETGELFF. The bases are TGTGCCATCAGTGAGACAGAAACAGGGGAGCTGTTTTTT.